Below, 10 T cell receptor beta chains from the same sample are listed, as sequenced in a study of beta chain features in type 1 diabetes. Study conclusions and caveats: Type 1 diabetes patients had TCRB CDR3s that were shorter (moderately but significantly so) in all four CD4+ subsets.

Every isolated RNA sample was fully reverse transcribed, so sequencing captured expressed TCRB transcripts. Profiled with immunoSEQ multiplex PCR; TCRdb holds only in-frame clones, not every one. This sample has hundreds of thousands of clones; roughly 13% occur once, and the top ten carry about 0.02%. Their antigens remain unidentified. The sequencing input was naive CD4+ T cells from blood. These TCRs come from a man aged 18 to 35 with type 1 diabetes.

CDR3 region: CASSALRSGGYGYTF. In DNA, the CDR3 is TGTGCCAGCAGCGCCTTGCGGTCCGGGGGCTATGGCTACACCTTC. The V call is TRBV14, the J call TRBJ1-2, with D possibly being TRBD1 (5 bases). V was pared by 5 bases and J by 4 bases, with 17 bases between. The CDR3 contains 15 residues. Germline CDR1 and CDR2: SGHDN and FVKESK.

This clone was counted between two and nine times. The chain combines TRBV7-3 with TRBJ2-5; TRBD2 is a possible D gene (6 bases). The CDR3 is made up of 14 amino acids. The V and J ends lost 5 bases and 2 bases respectively, with 12 bases between them. CDR1 and CDR2 (germline): SGHTA, FQGTGA. CDR3 DNA sequence: TGTGCCAGCAGCCCCGGGACTTCACAAGAGACCCAGTACTTC. Its protein is CASSPGTSQETQYF.

The V and J genes are TRBV30 and TRBJ1-3; TRBD1 might be the D (6 bases). The CDR3 is 14 residues long. V shed 4 bases and J shed 4 bases, with 14 bases lying between them. The germline gives CDR1 GTSNPN, CDR2 SVGIG (reference sequence). The CDR3 DNA reads as TGTGCCTGGAATTTACTCGGGACAGGAAACACCATATATTTT. Amino acids: CAWNLLGTGNTIYF.

CDR3 coding DNA: TGTGCCAGCAGCTTGCAGGTCCCCTACGAGCAGTACTTC. Its protein product is CASSLQVPYEQYF. The J gene is TRBJ2-7, the V gene TRBV5-6; D ambiguous. V was pared by 1 base and J by 2 bases, with 7 bases between. From germline, CDR1 is SGHDT and CDR2 YYEEEE. This CDR3 is built from 13 residues.

This clone turned up a few times. The chain carries TRBV5-4 and TRBJ2-7, with D perhaps TRBD2 (6 bases). From germline, CDR1 is SGHNT and CDR2 YYREEE (reference sequence). The CDR3 spans 14 residues. V was clipped by 3 bases and J by 5 bases, with 15 bases between them. In DNA, the CDR3 is TGTGCCAGCAGCTGGGGGGACCCCCCGGACGAGCAGTACTTC. Its translation is CASSWGDPPDEQYF.

The chain recombines TRBV2 with TRBJ1-5; D is undetermined. The germline V gene encodes CDR1 SNHLY and CDR2 FYNNEI. The CDR3 runs 12 residues. The V and J ends lost 6 bases and 7 bases respectively, with 10 bases between them. The CDR3 DNA reads TGTGCCAGCAGAGACATTGAGCAGCCCCAGCATTTT. Translating gives CASRDIEQPQHF.

The sample holds a few counts of this clone. The J gene is TRBJ2-7, the V gene TRBV2; either TRBD1 or TRBD2 may supply D (5 bases each). Trimming took 7 bases from V and 5 from J, leaving 18 bases between them. Germline V gene sequence: CDR1 SNHLY, CDR2 FYNNEI. The CDR3 has 14 amino acids. CDR3 in amino acids: CASTGTVVSHEQYF. The CDR3, as DNA: TGTGCCAGCACCGGGACGGTTGTTTCCCACGAGCAGTACTTC. Looking up the rest from reference TRBV2 and TRBJ2-7 gives the full variable domain: EPEVTQTPSHQVTQMGQEVILRCVPISNHLYFYWYRQILGQKVEFLVSFYNNEISEKSEIFDDQFSVERPDGSNFTLKIRSTKLEDSAMYFCASTGTVVSHEQYFGPGTRLTVT.

This clone was seen only a few times. The CDR3 nucleotides are TGTGCCAGCAGTACAGACGCAGGGGCCCAGTACTTC. Its translation: CASSTDAGAQYF. The chain links TRBV27 to TRBJ2-5; perhaps TRBD1 as D (6 bases). CDR1 MNHEY and CDR2 SMNVEV come from the germline V gene (reference sequence). V was cut by 5 bases and J by 9 bases, with 13 bases left in between. CDR3 size: 12 residues.

This clone was seen more than once but under ten times. The chain joins TRBV7-8 to TRBJ1-1, with 8 bases fitting TRBD1. The CDR3 extends over 14 amino acids. V dropped 3 bases and J dropped 2; count of bases not matched to a gene: 2. Germline-derived CDR1 and CDR2 are SGHVS and FQNEAQ. The CDR3 nucleotides are TGTGCCAGCAGCTTCGGGACAGGTAACACTGAAGCTTTCTTT. It translates to CASSFGTGNTEAFF.

The J gene is TRBJ1-1, the V gene TRBV30, with D maybe TRBD1 (6 bases). The CDR3 is 15 residues long. Looked up from germline, CDR1 is GTSNPN and CDR2 is SVGIG (reference sequence). Trimming took off 2 bases at V and 3 bases at J, with 16 bases between the two ends. The CDR3 DNA follows: TGTGCCTGGAGTAGGGGCAGGGGAACGGACACTGAAGCTTTCTTT. This sequence encodes CAWSRGRGTDTEAFF.